The rows below give T cell receptor beta chains drawn from one sample of a study of T and B cells in COVID-19 patients. TCRdb reanalysed the multiplex PCR reads using MiXCR and keeps one entry per CDR3 protein. The repertoire includes around 15,000 distinct CDR3 sequences, roughly 27% of them detected once, and under 7.5% sits in the top ten. Sequencing input: blood. All receptors come from a human donor who had recovered from COVID-19. Both conserved end residues are part of each CDR3. The D gene is left open where the match is weak. Size tells how often a clone was seen (once, few, many) or the class of an expanded clone, and some rows leave it out.

V	size	J	D	DNA	CDR3
TRBV7-6	many	TRBJ2-7	TRBD2	TGTGCCAGCAGCCCCCAGGCGGGGGGGCAGTACGAGCAGTACTTC	CASSPQAGGQYEQYF
TRBV20-1	few	TRBJ2-5	TRBD2	TGCAGTGCTTATTCCGGGACTAGCAGAGGAGAGACCCAGTACTTC	CSAYSGTSRGETQYF
TRBV7-2	-	TRBJ2-1	TRBD2	TGTGCCAGCAGCTCGGGACTACTCTCCTACAATGAGCAGTTCTTC	CASSSGLLSYNEQFF
TRBV10-3	-	TRBJ2-7	-	TGTGCCATCAGTGCCTTCACTAGCGAGCAGTACTTC	CAISAFTSEQYF
TRBV5-6	many	TRBJ2-3	-	TGTGCCAGCAGCTTGTCTCTCATCACAGATACGCAGTATTTT	CASSLSLITDTQYF
TRBV6-1	-	TRBJ1-2	-	TGTGCCAGCAGTCCGGGGTTAACCTATGGCTACACCTTC	CASSPGLTYGYTF
TRBV7-2	-	TRBJ2-7	-	TGTGCCAGCAGCTTGGGCGGGGCTAGCTCCTACGAGCAGTACTTC	CASSLGGASSYEQYF
TRBV5-1	-	TRBJ1-1	-	TGCGCCAGCAGCTTTGAAGGGGTTGAAGCTTTCTTT	CASSFEGVEAFF
TRBV29-1	medium-sized	TRBJ1-3	-	TGCAGCGTTGATCCCCTAGCCCTGGGAAACACCATATATTTT	CSVDPLALGNTIYF
TRBV27	many	TRBJ2-3	-	TGTGCCAGCTCCCCATTTTCTAGCACAGATACGCAGTATTTT	CASSPFSSTDTQYF
TRBV13	-	TRBJ2-7	TRBD2	TGTGCCAGCAGCTCAAGGACTAGCGGGATATCCTACGAGCAGTACTTC	CASSSRTSGISYEQYF